This TCR beta chain comes out of a study of blood T cell repertoires in COVID-19. On the study more broadly: Material from acute and convalescent COVID-19 was sourced from the United States, Italy and Spain. From T cells, B-cell-depleted T cells, or PBMCs came the material, which was cDNA or gDNA.

Authors' data handling: By means of reference gene primer amplification, nucleated cell counts were estimated. The protocol was immunoSEQ multiplex PCR, while the TCRdb copy is restricted to in-frame clones and leaves out a portion. V, J and clone size were drawn from that table, and D and trimming were deduced from the DNA. The sample holds about 270,000 clones, roughly 86% seen once. The CDR3 is 14 residues long. V dropped 7 bases and J dropped 3; count of bases not matched to a gene: 7. CDR1 and CDR2 (germline): SNHLY, FYNNEI. This rearrangement joins TRBV2 to TRBJ1-1; 8 bases are shared with TRBD1. This sequence was found in a man aged 35-49 years with active or convalescent COVID-19. The sample consisted of peripheral blood. The CDR3 DNA follows: TGTGCCAGCATTAAGGACAGGGATCACACTGAAGCTTTCTTT. Its translation is CASIKDRDHTEAFF.